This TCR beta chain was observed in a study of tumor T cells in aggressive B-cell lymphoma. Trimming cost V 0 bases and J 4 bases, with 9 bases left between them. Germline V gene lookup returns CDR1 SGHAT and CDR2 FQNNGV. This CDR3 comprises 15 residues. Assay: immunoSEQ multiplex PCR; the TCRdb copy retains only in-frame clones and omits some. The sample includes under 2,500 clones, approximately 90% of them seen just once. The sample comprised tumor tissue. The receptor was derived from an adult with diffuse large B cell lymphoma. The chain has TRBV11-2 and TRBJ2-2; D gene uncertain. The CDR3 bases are TGTGCCAGCAGCTTAGAAGGATTAGCCACCGGGGAGCTGTTTTTT. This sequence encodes CASSLEGLATGELFF.